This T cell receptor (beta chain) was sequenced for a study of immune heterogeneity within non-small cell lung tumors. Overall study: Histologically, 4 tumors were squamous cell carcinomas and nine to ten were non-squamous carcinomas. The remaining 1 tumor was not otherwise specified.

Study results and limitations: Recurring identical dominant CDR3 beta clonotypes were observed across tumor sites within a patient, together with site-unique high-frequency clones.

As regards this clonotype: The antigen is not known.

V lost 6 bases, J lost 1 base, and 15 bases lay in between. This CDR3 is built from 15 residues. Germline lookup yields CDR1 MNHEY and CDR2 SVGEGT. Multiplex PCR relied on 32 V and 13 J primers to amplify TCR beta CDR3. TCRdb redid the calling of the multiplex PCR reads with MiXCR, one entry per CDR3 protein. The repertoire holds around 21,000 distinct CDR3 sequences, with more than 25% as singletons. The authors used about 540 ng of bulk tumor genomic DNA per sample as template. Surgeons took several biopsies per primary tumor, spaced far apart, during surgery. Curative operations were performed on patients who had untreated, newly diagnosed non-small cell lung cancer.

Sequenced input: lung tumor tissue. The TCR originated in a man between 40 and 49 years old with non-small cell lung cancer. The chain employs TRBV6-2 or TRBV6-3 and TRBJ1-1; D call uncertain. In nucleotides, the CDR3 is TGTGCCAGCAGGCCCGGAGGATTCCCGAACACTGAAGCTTTCTTT. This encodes CASRPGGFPNTEAFF.